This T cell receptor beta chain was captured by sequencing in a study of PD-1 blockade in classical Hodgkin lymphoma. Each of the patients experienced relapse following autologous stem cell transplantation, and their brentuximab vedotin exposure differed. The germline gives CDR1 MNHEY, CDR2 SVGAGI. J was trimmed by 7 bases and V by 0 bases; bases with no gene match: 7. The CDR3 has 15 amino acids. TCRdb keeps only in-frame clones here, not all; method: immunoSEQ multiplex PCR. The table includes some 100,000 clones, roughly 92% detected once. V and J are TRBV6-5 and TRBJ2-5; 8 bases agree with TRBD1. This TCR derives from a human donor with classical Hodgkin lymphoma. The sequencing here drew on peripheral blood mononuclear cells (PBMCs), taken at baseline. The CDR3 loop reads CASSYSTGAVWTQYF. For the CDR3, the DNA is TGTGCCAGCAGTTACTCGACAGGGGCCGTCTGGACCCAGTACTTC.